This T cell receptor (beta chain) was sequenced in a study of T cell responses to AZD1222 COVID-19 vaccine. Study summary: Researchers grouped second doses given at about 4 or about 12 weeks into one pool. Study results and caveats: Females outnumbered males among donors, who were mostly white British; clonal diversity was possibly underestimated.

The repertoire was sequenced with immunoSEQ multiplex PCR; TCRdb's copy has only in-frame clones and lacks some. The sample gives about 120,000 clones, roughly 92% of which show up once; approximately 1.5% is in the top ten. Concerning this clone itself: The antigen remains undetermined.

V trimming: 6 bases; J trimming: 9 bases; junction bases outside the gene matches: 18. The CDR3 is 17 residues long. Germline CDR1 and CDR2: MNHEY and SMNVEV (reference sequence). This clonotype originated in an adult in good health. This rearrangement joins TRBV27 to TRBJ2-2; 8 nucleotides align to TRBD1. This sample comprised peripheral blood, obtained on day 0 of AZD1222 vaccination. The CDR3 DNA reads as TGTGCCAGCAGACCCTCGATCGGGACAGGTTTGTCCCGGGAGCTGTTTTTT. The encoded protein is CASRPSIGTGLSRELFF.